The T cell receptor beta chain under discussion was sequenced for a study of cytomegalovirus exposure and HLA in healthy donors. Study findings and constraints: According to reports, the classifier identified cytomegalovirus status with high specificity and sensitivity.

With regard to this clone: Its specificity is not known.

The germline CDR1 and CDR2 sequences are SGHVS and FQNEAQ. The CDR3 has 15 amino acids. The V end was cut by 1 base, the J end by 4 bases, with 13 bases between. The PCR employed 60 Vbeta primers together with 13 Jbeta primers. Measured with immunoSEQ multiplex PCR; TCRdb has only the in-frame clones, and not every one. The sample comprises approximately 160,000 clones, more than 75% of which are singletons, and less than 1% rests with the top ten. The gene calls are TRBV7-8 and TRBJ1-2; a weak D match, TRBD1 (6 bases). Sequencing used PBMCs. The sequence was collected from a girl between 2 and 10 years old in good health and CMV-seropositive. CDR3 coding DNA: TGTGCCAGCAGCTTAGTCCGTCGACAGGCCTATGGCTACACCTTC. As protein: CASSLVRRQAYGYTF.